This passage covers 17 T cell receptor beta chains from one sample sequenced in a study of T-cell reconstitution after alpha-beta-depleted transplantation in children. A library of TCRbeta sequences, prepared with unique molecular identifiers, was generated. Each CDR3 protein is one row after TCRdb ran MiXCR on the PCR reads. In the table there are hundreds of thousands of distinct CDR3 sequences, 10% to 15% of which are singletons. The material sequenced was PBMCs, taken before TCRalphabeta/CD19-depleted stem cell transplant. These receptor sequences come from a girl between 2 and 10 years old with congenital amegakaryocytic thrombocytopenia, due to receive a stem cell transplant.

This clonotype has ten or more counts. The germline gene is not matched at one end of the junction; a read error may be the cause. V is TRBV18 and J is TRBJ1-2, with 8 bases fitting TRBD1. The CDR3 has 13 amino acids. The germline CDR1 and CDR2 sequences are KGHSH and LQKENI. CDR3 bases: TGTGCCAGCTCAGCCGACAGGGGCTATGGCTACACCTTT. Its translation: CASSADRGYGYTF.

The CDR3 DNA is TGTGCCAGCAGCTCCCGGTCGGGGGAAACATTCACAGATACGCAGTATTTT. As protein: CASSSRSGETFTDTQYF. The V gene is TRBV11-2, the J gene TRBJ2-3; weak D call: TRBD2 (6 bases). Trimming pared 4 bases from V and 2 bases from J, leaving 19 bases between. Germline V gene sequence: CDR1 SGHAT, CDR2 FQNNGV. This CDR3 region has 17 residues.

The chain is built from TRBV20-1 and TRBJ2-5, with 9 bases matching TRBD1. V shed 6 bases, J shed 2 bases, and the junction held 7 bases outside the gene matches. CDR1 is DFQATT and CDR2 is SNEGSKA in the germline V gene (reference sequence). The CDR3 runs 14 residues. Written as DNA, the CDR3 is TGCAGTGCCTGGGACAGGGCAATTCAAGAGACCCAGTACTTC. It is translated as CSAWDRAIQETQYF.

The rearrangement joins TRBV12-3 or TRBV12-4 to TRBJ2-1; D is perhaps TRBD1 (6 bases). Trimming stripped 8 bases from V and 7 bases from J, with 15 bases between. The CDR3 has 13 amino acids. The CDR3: CASYGTGTNEQFF. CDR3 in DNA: TGTGCCAGCTACGGGACCGGGACAAATGAGCAGTTCTTC.

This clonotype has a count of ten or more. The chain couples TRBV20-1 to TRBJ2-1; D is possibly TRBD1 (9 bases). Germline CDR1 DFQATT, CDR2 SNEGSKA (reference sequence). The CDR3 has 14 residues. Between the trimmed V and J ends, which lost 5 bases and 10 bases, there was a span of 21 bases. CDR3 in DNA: TGCAGTGCTTCGGACAGGGGTACTAGCGGCGAGCAGTTCTTC. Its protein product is CSASDRGTSGEQFF.

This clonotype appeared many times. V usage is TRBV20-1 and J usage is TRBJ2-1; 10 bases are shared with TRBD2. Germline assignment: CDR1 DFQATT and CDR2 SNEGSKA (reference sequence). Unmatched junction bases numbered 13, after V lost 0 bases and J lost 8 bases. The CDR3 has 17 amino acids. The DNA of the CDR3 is TGCAGTGCTAGAGATCTGGAAGCTAGCGGGAGTATGGATGAGCAGTTCTTC. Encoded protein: CSARDLEASGSMDEQFF.

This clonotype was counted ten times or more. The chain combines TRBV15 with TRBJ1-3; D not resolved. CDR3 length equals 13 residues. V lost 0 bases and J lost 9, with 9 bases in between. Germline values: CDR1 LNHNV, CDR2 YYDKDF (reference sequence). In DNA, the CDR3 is TGTGCCACCAGCAGAGACTTGCAGAGCACCATATATTTT. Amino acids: CATSRDLQSTIYF.

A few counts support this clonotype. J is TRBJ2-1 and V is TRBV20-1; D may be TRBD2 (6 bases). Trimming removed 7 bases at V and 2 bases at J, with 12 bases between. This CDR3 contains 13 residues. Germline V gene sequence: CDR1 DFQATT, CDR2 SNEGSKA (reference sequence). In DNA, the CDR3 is TGCAGTGTGGCGGAGGGTGCCTACAATGAGCAGTTCTTC. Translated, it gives CSVAEGAYNEQFF.

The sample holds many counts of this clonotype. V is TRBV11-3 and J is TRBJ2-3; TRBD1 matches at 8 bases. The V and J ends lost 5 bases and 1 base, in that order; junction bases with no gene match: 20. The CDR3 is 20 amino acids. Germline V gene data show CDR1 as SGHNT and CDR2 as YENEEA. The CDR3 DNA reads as TGTGCCAGCAGCCCCTGGGACAGGTTCGTTAAGGGAAAACGCACAGATACGCAGTATTTT. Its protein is CASSPWDRFVKGKRTDTQYF.

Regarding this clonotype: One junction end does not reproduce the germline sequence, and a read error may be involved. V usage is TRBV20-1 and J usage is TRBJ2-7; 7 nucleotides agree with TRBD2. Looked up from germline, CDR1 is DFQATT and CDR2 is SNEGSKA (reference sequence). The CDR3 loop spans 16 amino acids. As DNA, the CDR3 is TGCAGTGCCAGAGGCGGGGGTTTGATGGGGTCCTACGAGCAGTACTTC. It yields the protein CSARGGGLMGSYEQYF.

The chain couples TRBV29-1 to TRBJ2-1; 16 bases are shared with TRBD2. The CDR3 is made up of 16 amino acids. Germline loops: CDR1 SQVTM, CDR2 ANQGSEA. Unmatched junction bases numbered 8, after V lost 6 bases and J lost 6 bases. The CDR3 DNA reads TGCAGCGTGGGACTAGCGGGAGGGCCTCCTGGCAATGAGCAGTTCTTC. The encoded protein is CSVGLAGGPPGNEQFF.

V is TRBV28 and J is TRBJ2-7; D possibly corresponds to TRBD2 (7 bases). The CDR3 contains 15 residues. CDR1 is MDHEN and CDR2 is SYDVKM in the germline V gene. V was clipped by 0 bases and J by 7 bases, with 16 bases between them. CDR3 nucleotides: TGTGCCAGCAGTTTATGGGGGGGGCTCCTTAGGGAGCAGTACTTC. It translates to CASSLWGGLLREQYF.

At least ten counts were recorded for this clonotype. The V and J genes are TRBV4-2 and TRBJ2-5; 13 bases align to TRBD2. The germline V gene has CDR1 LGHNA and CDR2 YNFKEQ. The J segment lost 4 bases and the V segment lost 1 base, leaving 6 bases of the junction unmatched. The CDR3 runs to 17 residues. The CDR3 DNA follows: TGTGCCAGCAGCCAAGTAGAGAGACTAGCGGGAGGAGAGACCCAGTACTTC. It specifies CASSQVERLAGGETQYF.

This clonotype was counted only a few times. The CDR3 nucleotides are TGTGCCAGCAGTTTCCAATTTTTGGTACTAAACAATGAGCAGTTCTTC. This translates into CASSFQFLVLNNEQFF. The chain uses TRBV28 and TRBJ2-1; D is uncertain. With 3 bases removed from V and 5 bases from J, the gap between germline ends came to 17 bases. Looked up from germline, CDR1 is MDHEN and CDR2 is SYDVKM. The CDR3 runs 16 residues.

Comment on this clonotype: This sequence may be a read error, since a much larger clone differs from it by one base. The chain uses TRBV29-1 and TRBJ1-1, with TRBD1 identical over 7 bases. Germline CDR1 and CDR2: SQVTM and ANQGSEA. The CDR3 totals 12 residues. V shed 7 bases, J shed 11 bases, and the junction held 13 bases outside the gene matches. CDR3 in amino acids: CSGAHTGVEAFF. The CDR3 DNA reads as TGCAGCGGCGCTCACACAGGGGTCGAGGCTTTCTTT.

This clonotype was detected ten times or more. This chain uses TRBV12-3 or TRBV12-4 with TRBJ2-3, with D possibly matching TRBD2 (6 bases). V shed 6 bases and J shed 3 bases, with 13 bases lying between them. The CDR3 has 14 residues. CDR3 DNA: TGTGCCAGCAGCCACACCCGGGAGACAGATACGCAGTATTTT. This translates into CASSHTRETDTQYF.

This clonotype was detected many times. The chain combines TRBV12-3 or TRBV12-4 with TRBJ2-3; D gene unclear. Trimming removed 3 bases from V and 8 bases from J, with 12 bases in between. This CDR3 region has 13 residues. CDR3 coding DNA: TGTGCCAGCAGTTTCTCGTCTATTGCTACGCAGTATTTT. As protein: CASSFSSIATQYF.